The 27 T cell receptor beta chains listed next were all sequenced from one sample in a study of blood T cell repertoires in COVID-19. Clones were read by immunoSEQ multiplex PCR, and TCRdb kept only the in-frame ones, dropping some. The data contain 310,000 or so clones, around 86% of them singletons. Sequencing was done on a sample of peripheral blood. All receptors derive from a woman aged 45-65 years with acute or convalescent COVID-19.

This clone has just one count. This chain connects TRBV3-1 (or the pseudogene TRBV3-2) to TRBJ2-7; TRBD2 agrees at 10 bases. Germline CDR1 reads LGHDT; CDR2 reads YNNKEL (reference sequence). CDR3 length: 17 residues. J was trimmed by 0 bases and V by 1 base; bases with no gene match: 6. DNA for the CDR3: TGTGCCAGCAGCCAAGGCCTAGCGGGAGACCCCTCCTACGAGCAGTACTTC. It yields the protein CASSQGLAGDPSYEQYF.

J is TRBJ1-2 and V is TRBV3-1 (or the pseudogene TRBV3-2), with TRBD1 identical over 7 bases. CDR3 length: 13 residues. Germline V gives CDR1 LGHDT, CDR2 YNNKEL (reference sequence). The trim removed 5 bases at V and 3 bases at J, leaving 3 bases unmatched. In nucleotides, the CDR3 is TGTGCCAGCAGCTACGACAGGGACTATGGCTACACCTTC. Its protein is CASSYDRDYGYTF.

The chain employs TRBV27 and TRBJ2-1; TRBD2 matches at 11 bases. Germline trimming cut 5 bases from V and 5 bases from J; bases unmatched to any gene: 8. Germline CDR1 MNHEY, CDR2 SMNVEV (reference sequence). This CDR3 spans 16 amino acids. This chain's CDR3 is CASSPRTSGPNNEQFF. CDR3 coding DNA: TGTGCCAGCAGTCCTAGGACTAGCGGGCCAAACAATGAGCAGTTCTTC.

The rearrangement uses TRBV10-3 and TRBJ2-1, with 8 bases identical to TRBD2. Germline CDR1 is ENHRY and CDR2 is SYGVKD. CDR3 length: 16 amino acids. With 7 bases clipped from V and 0 bases from J, the junction kept 8 bases outside the gene matches. The chain's CDR3 is CAITELAASSYNEQFF. The CDR3 DNA is TGTGCCATCACCGAACTAGCGGCCAGCTCCTACAATGAGCAGTTCTTC.

The chain uses TRBV6-2 or TRBV6-3 and TRBJ2-2; a weak D match, TRBD2 (6 bases). With 6 bases removed from V and 3 bases from J, the gap between germline ends came to 17 bases. There are 16 residues in the CDR3. CDR1 and CDR2 from the germline V gene are MNHEY and SVGEGT. In DNA form, the CDR3 reads TGTGCCAGCAGCCGACTCAAAGGGGAGGACACCGGGGAGCTGTTTTTT. This gives the protein CASSRLKGEDTGELFF.

As to this clone: One end of the junction fails to match germline, which may point to a read error. The chain uses TRBV19 and TRBJ1-1; D not certain. Germline V lookup: CDR1 LNHDA, CDR2 SQIVND (reference sequence). CDR3 length: 15 amino acids. The CDR3 DNA reads TGTGCCAGTAGTATCGGACTCCAGTTGAACGCTGAAGCTTTCTTT. It translates to CASSIGLQLNAEAFF.

DNA of the CDR3: TGTGCCATCAGTGAGTCGAAGGGGGCCGGTACGGGCGAGCAGTACTTC. Translating it yields CAISESKGAGTGEQYF. The chain has TRBV10-3 and TRBJ2-7, with TRBD1 matching over 7 bases. There are 16 residues in the CDR3. J gave up 6 bases and V 0 bases, and 11 bases lay outside the gene matches. Germline V gives CDR1 ENHRY, CDR2 SYGVKD.

This chain links TRBV7-2 with TRBJ2-7, with TRBD2 identical over 7 bases. CDR3 length equals 13 residues. After removal of 4 bases from V and 6 bases from J, the junction contained 6 bases not matched to a gene. From germline, CDR1 is SGHTA and CDR2 FQGNSA. CDR3 DNA sequence: TGTGCCAGCAGCTGGACTAGTTGGCGCGAGCAGTACTTC. Encoded protein: CASSWTSWREQYF.

This chain connects TRBV7-2 to TRBJ1-2; D is undetermined. Germline V gives CDR1 SGHTA, CDR2 FQGNSA. V was cut by 4 bases and J by 8 bases, with 14 bases left in between. The CDR3 extends over 13 amino acids. The DNA for the CDR3 is TGTGCCAGCAGCTCCGACGGCGGGCAAGGCTACACCTTC. This codes for CASSSDGGQGYTF.

The V gene is TRBV5-4, the J gene TRBJ2-1; TRBD2 matches at 9 bases. V shed 4 bases and J 6 bases; nucleotides not matched to a gene: 11. The V gene's germline CDR1 is SGHNT and CDR2 YYREEE (reference sequence). This CDR3 contains 16 residues. CDR3 in amino acids: CASSPRPGTSPNEQFF. Here the CDR3 DNA reads TGTGCCAGCAGCCCCCGCCCCGGGACTAGCCCCAATGAGCAGTTCTTC.

The chain has TRBV2 and TRBJ2-7; D remains unclear. V lost 5 bases, J lost 1 base, and 3 bases lay in between. This CDR3 region has 11 residues. Per germline, CDR1 SNHLY and CDR2 FYNNEI. CDR3 loop: CASSHSYEQYF. CDR3 bases: TGTGCCAGCAGTCATTCCTACGAGCAGTACTTC.

This clone showed up just once. The V and J genes are TRBV3-1 (or the pseudogene TRBV3-2) and TRBJ1-1; D unresolved. Per germline, CDR1 LGHDT and CDR2 YNNKEL (reference sequence). The CDR3 extends over 14 amino acids. Trimming removed 4 bases from V and 5 bases from J, with 14 bases in between. In nucleotides, the CDR3 is TGTGCCAGCAGCCCCTCTGCAGATTTGACTGAAGCTTTCTTT. Amino acid sequence: CASSPSADLTEAFF.

The chain is built from TRBV19 and TRBJ2-2; TRBD1 matches at 8 bases. V shed 4 bases and J 7 bases; nucleotides not matched to a gene: 5. Germline values: CDR1 LNHDA, CDR2 SQIVND (reference sequence). The CDR3 extends over 14 amino acids. The CDR3 DNA reads as TGTGCCAGTAGTACAGGGACAGGCGTCGGGGAGCTGTTTTTT. It codes for CASSTGTGVGELFF.

This clone has a single count. The gene calls are TRBV5-1 and TRBJ1-1, with no clear D. Trimming cost V 3 bases and J 4 bases, with 13 bases left between them. Germline-derived CDR1 and CDR2 are SGHRS and YFSETQ. The CDR3 spans 14 residues. CDR3 in amino acids: CASSSEEGSTEAFF. The DNA of the CDR3 is TGCGCCAGCAGCTCGGAGGAGGGTTCCACTGAAGCTTTCTTT.

The chain links TRBV28 to TRBJ1-1; TRBD1 aligns across 7 bases. The length of the CDR3 is 14 residues. CDR1 MDHEN and CDR2 SYDVKM come from the germline V gene. The junction had 5 bases not matched to a gene; V was cut back by 7 bases and J by 0 bases. The CDR3 nucleotides are TGTGCCAGCAAGATCGGACAGGTGAACACTGAAGCTTTCTTT. Translation gives CASKIGQVNTEAFF.

The chain employs TRBV7-6 and TRBJ2-3, with D possibly matching TRBD2 (7 bases). Germline V CDR1 and CDR2: SGHVS, FNYEAQ. The CDR3 covers 16 residues. The V gene lost 5 bases and the J gene lost 1 base, with 16 bases spanning the gap. DNA for the CDR3: TGTGCCAGCAGCCGGGAGGCCGGGACACGCACAGATACGCAGTATTTT. The encoded protein is CASSREAGTRTDTQYF. The complete variable domain, with remaining parts taken from reference TRBV7-6 and TRBJ2-3, reads GAGVSQSPRYKVTKRGQDVALRCDPISGHVSLYWYRQALGQGPEFLTYFNYEAQQDKSGLPNDRFSAERPEGSISTLTIQRTEQRDSAMYRCASSREAGTRTDTQYFGPGTRLTVL.

The chain carries TRBV5-4 and TRBJ2-3; TRBD2 matches at 7 bases. The CDR3 extends over 16 amino acids. The V gene end was trimmed by 4 bases and the J gene end by 2 bases; junction bases not matched to a gene: 10. Per germline, CDR1 SGHNT and CDR2 YYREEE (reference sequence). CDR3 sequence (DNA): TGTGCCAGCAGCCGGGTGGGTCTAGCGGACACAGATACGCAGTATTTT. This codes for CASSRVGLADTDTQYF.

The CDR3 loop reads CAISDRQGGSIRGYTF. The CDR3 nucleotides are TGTGCCATCAGTGATCGACAGGGGGGCTCAATTCGTGGCTACACCTTC. The chain employs TRBV10-3 and TRBJ1-2; 9 nucleotides match TRBD1. J lost 7 bases, V lost 3 bases, and 12 bases had no gene match. The CDR3 is made up of 16 amino acids. Germline V gene sequence: CDR1 ENHRY, CDR2 SYGVKD.

This clone was detected only a few times. The chain carries TRBV7-8 and TRBJ2-1, with 7 nucleotides matching TRBD1. The CDR3 spans 16 residues. V lost 1 base and J lost 7; bases outside the gene matches: 10. The germline gives CDR1 SGHVS, CDR2 FQNEAQ. CDR3 DNA sequence: TGTGCCAGCAGCTTAGGGTACAGGGGAGTTCGGAATGAGCAGTTCTTC. It codes for CASSLGYRGVRNEQFF.

The V call is TRBV12-3 or TRBV12-4, the J call TRBJ1-1; the D gene is possibly TRBD1 (6 bases). The V end lost 6 bases, the J end lost 11 bases, and 16 bases lay between the germline ends. The CDR3 covers 12 residues. The CDR3 sequence: CASSQPDSSAFF. The CDR3 DNA reads TGTGCCAGCAGCCAACCGGACAGCTCCGCTTTCTTT.

Only one count was recorded for this clone. The chain joins TRBV2 to TRBJ1-4, with D tentatively TRBD1 (6 bases). The CDR3 runs to 15 residues. Germline CDR1 and CDR2: SNHLY and FYNNEI. Between the trimmed V and J ends, which lost 4 bases and 4 bases, there was a span of 13 bases. CDR3 nucleotide sequence: TGTGCCAGCAGTGTAGTAACAGGGTTTAATGAAAAACTGTTTTTT. This gives the protein CASSVVTGFNEKLFF.

The chain combines TRBV7-2 with TRBJ2-3, with D perhaps TRBD2 (5 bases). Germline V gives CDR1 SGHTA, CDR2 FQGNSA. V was shortened by 2 bases and J by 4 bases, with 7 bases between the two germline ends. The CDR3 contains 13 residues. The DNA of the CDR3 is TGTGCCAGCAGCTTATCACTAGCAGATACGCAGTATTTT. This translates into CASSLSLADTQYF.

This clone has only one observation. The chain carries TRBV15 and TRBJ2-5; D is perhaps TRBD1 (5 bases). CDR3 length: 16 residues. Looked up from germline, CDR1 is LNHNV and CDR2 is YYDKDF (reference sequence). V dropped 3 bases and J dropped 4 bases, with 18 bases sitting between them. The CDR3 spells CATSRGFVEGVETQYF. CDR3 nucleotides: TGTGCCACCAGCAGGGGCTTTGTCGAAGGGGTAGAGACCCAGTACTTC.

The V gene is TRBV24-1, the J gene TRBJ2-1; TRBD2 might be the D (6 bases). Germline loops: CDR1 KGHDR, CDR2 SFDVKD. The CDR3 consists of 16 residues. Trimming took off 0 bases at V and 4 bases at J, with 12 bases between the two ends. CDR3 region: CATSDLVVGGYNEQFF. CDR3 sequence (DNA): TGTGCCACCAGTGATTTGGTGGTGGGAGGTTACAATGAGCAGTTCTTC.

The CDR3 DNA reads TGCGCCAGCAGCCAAGTCGGACAGGGGAGGAATGAGCAGTTCTTC. This gives the protein CASSQVGQGRNEQFF. The genes are TRBV4-1 and TRBJ2-1, with TRBD1 identical over 9 bases. The ends lost 1 base at V and 7 bases at J; junction bases unmatched: 5. Germline assignment: CDR1 MGHRA and CDR2 YSYEKL. The CDR3 extends over 15 amino acids.

The V gene is TRBV4-3, the J gene TRBJ2-7, with 7 bases that match TRBD1. This CDR3 spans 14 amino acids. V dropped 2 bases and J dropped 1; count of bases not matched to a gene: 2. Germline V gene data show CDR1 as LGHNA and CDR2 as YSLEER. The CDR3, as DNA: TGCGCCAGCAGCCAACGGGACAGATCCTACGAGCAGTACTTC. This translates into CASSQRDRSYEQYF.

This clone was picked up one time. V and J are TRBV7-3 and TRBJ2-2; D possibly corresponds to TRBD2 (5 bases). V lost 0 bases and J lost 5, with 7 bases in between. Germline CDR1 is SGHTA and CDR2 is FQGTGA. The CDR3 has 14 amino acids. The DNA for the CDR3 is TGTGCCAGCAGCTTAACGAGGGCTACCGGGGAGCTGTTTTTT. Its protein is CASSLTRATGELFF.